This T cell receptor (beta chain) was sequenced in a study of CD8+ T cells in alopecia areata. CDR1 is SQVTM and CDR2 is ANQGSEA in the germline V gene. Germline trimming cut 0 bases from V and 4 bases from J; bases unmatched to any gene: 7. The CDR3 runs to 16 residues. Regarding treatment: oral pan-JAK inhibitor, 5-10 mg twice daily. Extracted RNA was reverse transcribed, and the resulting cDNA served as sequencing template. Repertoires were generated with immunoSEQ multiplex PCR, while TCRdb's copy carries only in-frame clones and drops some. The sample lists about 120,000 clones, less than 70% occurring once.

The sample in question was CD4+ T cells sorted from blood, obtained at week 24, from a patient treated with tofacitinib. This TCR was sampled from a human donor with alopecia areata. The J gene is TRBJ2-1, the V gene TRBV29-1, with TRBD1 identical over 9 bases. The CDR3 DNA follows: TGCAGCGTTGAAGATCTAGGGGACAGGGAATACAATGAGCAGTTCTTC. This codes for CSVEDLGDREYNEQFF.